This is a list of T cell receptor beta chains from one sample in a study of identical twins. One entry per CDR3 protein, called by TCRdb with MiXCR from the 5' RACE reads. This sample has about 720,000 distinct CDR3 sequences, with over 8.5% found just once. This same sample was also part of a study on yellow fever vaccine responses in identical twins.

The sequenced sample consisted of PBMCs. These receptors were collected from a woman in her late teens or twenties in good health. Each CDR3 is given with its conserved first and last residue. D genes are given only for firm matches. Size values are once, few and many counts, or a class for expanded clones, and some rows have none.

j_call,clone_size,v_call,d_call,cdr3_nt,cdr3_aa
TRBJ2-7,many,TRBV5-1,.,TGCGCCAGCAGCTTGGCCGTGGCAGGCCTCACGTACTTC,CASSLAVAGLTYF
TRBJ2-1,.,TRBV29-1,TRBD1,TGCAGCGTGGGGGGGGGGACAGGGTACAATGAGCAGTTCTTC,CSVGGGTGYNEQFF
TRBJ1-4,.,TRBV30,.,TGTGCCTGGAGTGTAAGGGGGGAAAAACTGTTTTTT,CAWSVRGEKLFF
TRBJ2-7,.,TRBV21-1,.,TGTGCCAGCAGCCCCAGCGGGACTCCGGTCTACGAGCAGTACTTC,CASSPSGTPVYEQYF
TRBJ2-1,.,TRBV10-1,.,TGCGCCAGCAGGGGATCCAGATGGGAGCGGTGCAAATCAAAGAGCTCCTACAATGAGCAGTTCTTC,CASRGSRWERCKSKSSYNEQFF
TRBJ2-1,few,TRBV5-4,.,TGTGCCAGCAGCTTCCCGGGACTCTTCTCAGTAGAGCAGTTCTTC,CASSFPGLFSVEQFF
TRBJ2-3,few,TRBV7-9,TRBD2,TGTGCCAGCAGCCCCCCTGGAGCGGGGGGGGTTTATACGCAGTATTTT,CASSPPGAGGVYTQYF
TRBJ2-7,.,TRBV7-6,.,TGTGCCAGCAGCTTCGACTATCTGCACGAGCAGTACTTC,CASSFDYLHEQYF
TRBJ2-7,many,TRBV4-3,.,TGCGCCAGCAGCCAAGAGGAGGAGGGGGCCTACGAGCAGTACTTC,CASSQEEEGAYEQYF
TRBJ2-7,.,TRBV21-1,.,TGTGCCAGCGAAATCCGGGACAGGGGGGCCGAGCAGTACTTC,CASEIRDRGAEQYF
TRBJ1-1,many,TRBV20-1,TRBD1,TGCAGTGCTCCCCGACAGGGGGAAGGAAGAGGCACTGAAGCTTTCTTT,CSAPRQGEGRGTEAFF
TRBJ2-5,few,TRBV12-3/TRBV12-4,.,TGTGCCAGCAGTTTAAGTCAGCGGGCAGGGACCCAGTACTTC,CASSLSQRAGTQYF
TRBJ2-1,few,TRBV7-2,.,TGTGCCAGCAGCTACTTGGGGGTAGGGATGGATGAGCAGTTCTTC,CASSYLGVGMDEQFF
TRBJ1-1,few,TRBV20-1,.,TGCAGTGCTAGAGCTTCCCTGAACACTGAAGCTTTCTTT,CSARASLNTEAFF
TRBJ2-5,.,TRBV27,.,TGTGCCAGCAGTTCTCAGTTACAAGAGACCCAGTACTTC,CASSSQLQETQYF
TRBJ2-3,many,TRBV4-2,TRBD2,TGTGCCAGCAGCCAAGATCCCGGACTAGGAGGGGCAGATACGCAGTATTTT,CASSQDPGLGGADTQYF
TRBJ1-2,few,TRBV28,.,TGTGCCAGCAGTAAAGACAGGCAGACCTATGGCTACACCTTC,CASSKDRQTYGYTF
TRBJ2-2,.,TRBV29-1,.,TGCAGCGTTGAGCCATTCACCGGGGAGCTGTTTTTT,CSVEPFTGELFF
TRBJ2-4,many,TRBV20-1,.,TGCAGTGCTAATTTTCGGGCCAAAAACATTCAGTACTTC,CSANFRAKNIQYF
TRBJ2-2,few,TRBV20-1,.,TGCAGTGCTAGAGATTTGTTAGCGCCCAGGGCGAAGTTAGGCGGGGAGCTGTTTTTT,CSARDLLAPRAKLGGELFF
TRBJ1-5,few,TRBV10-3,.,TGTGCCACTAACCAAGATGGGGGCGGGCATCAGCCCCAGCATTTT,CATNQDGGGHQPQHF
TRBJ2-5,few,TRBV5-6,TRBD2,TGTGCCAGCAGCTCCCCAGTGGGGCAGGGAGGGGAGACCCAGTACTTC,CASSSPVGQGGETQYF
TRBJ2-3,few,TRBV29-1,TRBD2,TGCAGCGTTGAAGAGAAAGCCACTAGACTAGCTGCAGATACGCAGTATTTT,CSVEEKATRLAADTQYF
TRBJ2-3,few,TRBV4-3,TRBD2,TGCGCCAGCAGCCAGCGGGGGACTAGCACAGATACGCAGTATTTT,CASSQRGTSTDTQYF
TRBJ2-1,.,TRBV5-1,.,TGCGCCAGCAATCCTTCCCCCCTAGCTTACAATGAGCAGTTCTTC,CASNPSPLAYNEQFF
TRBJ2-1,few,TRBV7-8,.,TGTGCCAGCAGCTTAGTACTAGCCGCCAATGAGCAGTTCTTC,CASSLVLAANEQFF
TRBJ2-2,.,TRBV7-8,TRBD2,TGTGCCAGCAGCTTACTAGCGGGAGGGCCTTCCGGGGAGCTGTTTTTT,CASSLLAGGPSGELFF
TRBJ2-1,.,TRBV2,TRBD2,TGTGCCAGCACTACGACTAGCGGGGGGGCTAATGAGCAGTTCTTC,CASTTTSGGANEQFF
TRBJ2-7,few,TRBV7-3,TRBD2,TGTGCCAGCAGCTTAAACCCTCTAGGCGGGAGCTCCTACGAGCAGTACTTC,CASSLNPLGGSSYEQYF
TRBJ2-1,few,TRBV24-1,.,TGTGCCACCAGTGACTTTCGTTCCTACAATGAGCAGTTCTTC,CATSDFRSYNEQFF
TRBJ2-3,many,TRBV29-1,TRBD2,TGCAGCGTTGCCGCGGGGGGCGGGGTAGATACGCAGTATTTT,CSVAAGGGVDTQYF
TRBJ2-7,few,TRBV6-5,TRBD2,TGTGCCGCGGGGGGATACGAGCAGTACTTC,CAAGGYEQYF
TRBJ2-5,.,TRBV27,.,TGTGCCAGCAGTTTATTCCGGGGAGGAGAGACCCAGTACTTC,CASSLFRGGETQYF
TRBJ2-1,many,TRBV3-1,TRBD2,TGTGCCAGCAGTCCAGTTTCCGCGGGGGCCTACAATGAGCAGTTCTTC,CASSPVSAGAYNEQFF
TRBJ2-1,few,TRBV11-2,TRBD1,TGTGCCAGCAGCTCCGTGACAGGGCCCAGGAGCTCCTACAATGAGCAGTTCTTC,CASSSVTGPRSSYNEQFF
TRBJ2-1,many,TRBV28,TRBD2,TGTGCCAGCAGTTTACTGTCGGCCAGCGGGGGACCCAATGAGCAGTTCTTC,CASSLLSASGGPNEQFF
TRBJ2-3,.,TRBV20-1,.,TGCAGTGCTAGTCGACTAGTAGCAGATACGCAGTATTTT,CSASRLVADTQYF
TRBJ2-3,many,TRBV27,.,TGTGCCAGCAGTCCGGAGGTGTTTCGCACAGATACGCAGTATTTT,CASSPEVFRTDTQYF
TRBJ2-5,many,TRBV12-3/TRBV12-4,.,TGTGCCAGCAGTTTAGAGGCGGCAGGAGGCTATCAAGAGACCCAGTACTTC,CASSLEAAGGYQETQYF
TRBJ2-7,.,TRBV13,.,TGTGCCAGCAGCCGTCGGGAGAGCTCCTACGAGCAGTACTTC,CASSRRESSYEQYF
TRBJ2-5,few,TRBV27,.,TGTGCCAGCAGTTTATCGTCTTCCGGGTTCCAAGAGACCCAGTACTTC,CASSLSSSGFQETQYF
TRBJ2-5,few,TRBV29-1,.,TGCAGCGTTGGAAAGGACATGAGGGAGACCCAGTACTTC,CSVGKDMRETQYF
TRBJ1-1,.,TRBV6-5,.,TGTGCCAGCAGTTCAGAGTACAGGGAGGACACTGAAGCTTTCTTT,CASSSEYREDTEAFF
TRBJ2-1,many,TRBV9,.,TGTGCCAGCAGCGTAGGGCCAGGAGGGCCCTACAATGAGCAGTTCTTC,CASSVGPGGPYNEQFF
TRBJ2-2,.,TRBV5-1,TRBD1,TGCGCCAGCAGCATGGGGACAGGGGGTATCACCGGGGAGCTGTTTTTT,CASSMGTGGITGELFF
TRBJ2-3,few,TRBV5-1,TRBD1,TGCGCCAGCAGCTTAAGTTGGGACAGGGGCACAGATACGCAGTATTTT,CASSLSWDRGTDTQYF
TRBJ2-1,few,TRBV20-1,.,TGCAGTGCAAAAACAGGGAGCTCCTACAATGAGCAGTTCTTC,CSAKTGSSYNEQFF
TRBJ1-2,few,TRBV20-1,TRBD1,TGCAGTGCTAGAGGCCCAGGGACAGGGTTGTCCTATGGCTACACCTTC,CSARGPGTGLSYGYTF
TRBJ2-4,many,TRBV28,.,TGTGCCACCGACCCAGGGGTTGGAGCCAAAAACATTCAGTACTTC,CATDPGVGAKNIQYF
TRBJ2-7,many,TRBV27,.,TGTGCCAGCAGTTTAAACGGCTACGAGCAGTACTTC,CASSLNGYEQYF
TRBJ2-1,.,TRBV9,TRBD2,TGTGCCAGCAGCGTAGTTGCGGGGGGGGAAGATGAGCAGTTCTTC,CASSVVAGGEDEQFF
TRBJ2-3,many,TRBV5-1,.,TGCGCCAGCAGCTTGGTAGCTGGGACAGATACGCAGTATTTT,CASSLVAGTDTQYF
TRBJ2-5,.,TRBV5-1,TRBD1,TGCGCCAGCAGCTTGGGACAGGGGACCTCGCGCCAAGAGACCCAGTACTTC,CASSLGQGTSRQETQYF
TRBJ2-7,few,TRBV4-3,.,TGCGCCAGCAGCCAATTGCGTCAGGGTGGGGAGCAGTACTTC,CASSQLRQGGEQYF
TRBJ2-3,many,TRBV7-8,.,TGTGCCAGCAGCCCCGGGTCCACAGATACGCAGTATTTT,CASSPGSTDTQYF
TRBJ2-7,few,TRBV4-1,.,TGCGCCAGCAGCCAAAAGGACAGTGGTGGAACCTACGAGCAGTACTTC,CASSQKDSGGTYEQYF
TRBJ1-2,few,TRBV5-1,TRBD1,TGCGCCAGCAGCTTGGGATCGGCAGGGGGCGTATATGGCTACACCTTC,CASSLGSAGGVYGYTF
TRBJ2-7,few,TRBV7-9,TRBD2,TGTGCCAGCTCTCGAAGGACTAGTCCCTCCTACGAGCAGTACTTC,CASSRRTSPSYEQYF
TRBJ2-7,few,TRBV20-1,.,TGCAGTGCATATCGGGATAGGGACACCTACGAGCAGTACTTC,CSAYRDRDTYEQYF
TRBJ1-2,.,TRBV18,TRBD1,TGTGCCAGCTCACCAGGGACAGACAACTATGGCTACACCTTC,CASSPGTDNYGYTF